This T cell receptor (beta chain) was found in a study of shared clonotypes between healthy human individuals. Germline V gene sequence: CDR1 GTSNPN, CDR2 SVGIG (reference sequence). This CDR3 has 14 amino acids. The V gene lost 2 bases and the J gene lost 0 bases, with 7 bases spanning the gap. This table comes from immunoSEQ multiplex PCR, and its TCRdb copy is limited to in-frame clones, with some not included. The table has millions of clones, roughly nine tenths seen once; the top ten hold roughly 0.15%. The sequenced material came from naive CD4+ T cells sorted from blood. Documented subset: CD45RA+ positively selected. The sequence was obtained from a young man in good health. The chain is built from TRBV30 and TRBJ1-4; unclear D gene. CDR3 sequence: CAWSSIATNEKLFF. DNA of the CDR3: TGTGCCTGGAGTAGCATTGCAACTAATGAAAAACTGTTTTTT.